Listed below are T cell receptor beta chains from one sample, sequenced in a study of blood T cells in healthy people across ages. TCRdb redid the calling of the 5' RACE reads with MiXCR, one entry per CDR3 protein. This repertoire shows 850,000 to 1,300,000 distinct CDR3 sequences, roughly 45% found once; its top ten account for under 20%. Sequencing used blood. The receptors shown here come from a woman aged 60-75 years in good health. The CDR3 runs from the conserved cysteine through the conserved F or W.

CDR3 protein: CASSLGQNQPQHF
V gene: TRBV5-1
J gene: TRBJ1-5

CDR3 protein: CASSLIPSGRKYEQYF
V gene: TRBV27
J gene: TRBJ2-7

CDR3 protein: CASSYGAQGKNIQYF
V gene: TRBV6-5
J gene: TRBJ2-4

CDR3 protein: CSVGEGSGPSETQYF
V gene: TRBV29-1
J gene: TRBJ2-5

CDR3 protein: CASSLETGYVDEQFF
V gene: TRBV7-9
J gene: TRBJ2-1

CDR3 protein: CASNQQGRYTEAFF
V gene: TRBV6-2/TRBV6-3
J gene: TRBJ1-1

CDR3 protein: CATSGKDGDRGSETQYF
V gene: TRBV24-1
J gene: .

CDR3 protein: CASSLEFGPPSYEQYF
V gene: TRBV27
J gene: TRBJ2-7

CDR3 protein: CASSQDPTSGRMYQETQYF
V gene: TRBV3-1
J gene: TRBJ2-5

CDR3 protein: CASSQDTEDTQYF
V gene: TRBV18
J gene: TRBJ2-3

CDR3 protein: CSATPGTSGSSGYEQYF
V gene: TRBV20-1
J gene: TRBJ2-7

CDR3 protein: CASSQSGTLYNEQFF
V gene: TRBV4-2
J gene: TRBJ2-1

CDR3 protein: CASSYSGTGSFYGYTF
V gene: TRBV6-5
J gene: TRBJ1-2

CDR3 protein: CASSETASGTQYF
V gene: TRBV10-1
J gene: TRBJ2-5

CDR3 protein: CASSHPGTTTEQFF
V gene: TRBV7-8
J gene: TRBJ2-1

CDR3 protein: CSARVSSSGRANEQFF
V gene: TRBV20-1
J gene: TRBJ2-1

CDR3 protein: CASSLVGTGGTDTQYF
V gene: TRBV28
J gene: TRBJ2-3

CDR3 protein: CASRLLGSYEQYF
V gene: TRBV6-2/TRBV6-3
J gene: TRBJ2-7

CDR3 protein: CASSDGPTSSYEQYF
V gene: TRBV7-4
J gene: TRBJ2-7

CDR3 protein: CASSQGVDRYGYTF
V gene: TRBV4-1
J gene: TRBJ1-2

CDR3 protein: CASSQRHNDEQYF
V gene: TRBV28
J gene: .

CDR3 protein: CASSYSYTSPYNEQYF
V gene: TRBV6-2/TRBV6-3
J gene: .

CDR3 protein: CSASRRGRYEQYF
V gene: TRBV20-1
J gene: TRBJ2-7

CDR3 protein: CSAREYRLTNCGYTF
V gene: TRBV20-1
J gene: TRBJ1-2

CDR3 protein: CASGLLAGVSSSYEQYF
V gene: TRBV6-2/TRBV6-3
J gene: TRBJ2-7

CDR3 protein: CSVETVGIDGYTF
V gene: TRBV29-1
J gene: TRBJ1-2